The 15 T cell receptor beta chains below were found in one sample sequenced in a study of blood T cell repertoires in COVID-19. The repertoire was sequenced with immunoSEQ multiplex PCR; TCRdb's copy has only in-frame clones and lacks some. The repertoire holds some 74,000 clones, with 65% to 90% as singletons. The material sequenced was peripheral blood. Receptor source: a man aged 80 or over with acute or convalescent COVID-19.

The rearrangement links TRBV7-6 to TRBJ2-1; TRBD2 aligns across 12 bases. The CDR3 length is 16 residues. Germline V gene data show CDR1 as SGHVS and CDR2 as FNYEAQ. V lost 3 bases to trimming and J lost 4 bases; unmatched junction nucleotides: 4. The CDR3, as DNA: TGTGCCAGCAGCTTGCTAGCGGGGGGGCAGTACAATGAGCAGTTCTTC. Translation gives CASSLLAGGQYNEQFF.

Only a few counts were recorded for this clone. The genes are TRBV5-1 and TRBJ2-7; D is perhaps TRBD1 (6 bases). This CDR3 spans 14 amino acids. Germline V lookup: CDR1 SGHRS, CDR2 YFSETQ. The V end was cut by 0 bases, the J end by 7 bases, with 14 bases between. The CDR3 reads CASSLAGASSEQYF. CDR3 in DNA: TGCGCCAGCAGCTTGGCAGGGGCCAGCTCAGAGCAGTACTTC. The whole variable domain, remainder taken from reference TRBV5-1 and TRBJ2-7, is KAGVTQTPRYLIKTRGQQVTLSCSPISGHRSVSWYQQTPGQGLQFLFEYFSETQRNKGNFPGRFSGRQFSNSRSEMNVSTLELGDSALYLCASSLAGASSEQYFGPGTRLTVT.

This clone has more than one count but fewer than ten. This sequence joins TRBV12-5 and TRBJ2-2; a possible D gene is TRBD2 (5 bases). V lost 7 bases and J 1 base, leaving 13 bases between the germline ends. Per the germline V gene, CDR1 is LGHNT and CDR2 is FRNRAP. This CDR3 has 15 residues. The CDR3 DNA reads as TGTGCTAGTGCCCTGATACGGGGGAACACCGGGGAGCTGTTTTTT. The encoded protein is CASALIRGNTGELFF.

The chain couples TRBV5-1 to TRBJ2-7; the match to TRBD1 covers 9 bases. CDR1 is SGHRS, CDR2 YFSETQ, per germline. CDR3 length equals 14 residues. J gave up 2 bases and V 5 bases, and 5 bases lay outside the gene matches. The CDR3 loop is CASSQNRGPYEQYF. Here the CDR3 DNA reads TGCGCCAGCAGTCAAAACAGGGGGCCCTACGAGCAGTACTTC.

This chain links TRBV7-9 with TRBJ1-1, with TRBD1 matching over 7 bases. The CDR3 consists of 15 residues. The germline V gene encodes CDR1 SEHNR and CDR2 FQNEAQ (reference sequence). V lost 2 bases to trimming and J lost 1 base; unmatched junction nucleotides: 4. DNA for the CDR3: TGTGCCAGCAGCTTACAGGCAGGGGGGAACACTGAAGCTTTCTTT. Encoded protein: CASSLQAGGNTEAFF.

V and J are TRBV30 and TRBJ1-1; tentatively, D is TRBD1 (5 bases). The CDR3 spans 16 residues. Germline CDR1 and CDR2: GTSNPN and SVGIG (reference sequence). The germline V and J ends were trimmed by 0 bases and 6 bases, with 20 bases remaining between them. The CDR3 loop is CAWSVNPSGGDAEAFF. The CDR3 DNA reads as TGTGCCTGGAGTGTAAACCCATCGGGGGGAGACGCTGAAGCTTTCTTT.

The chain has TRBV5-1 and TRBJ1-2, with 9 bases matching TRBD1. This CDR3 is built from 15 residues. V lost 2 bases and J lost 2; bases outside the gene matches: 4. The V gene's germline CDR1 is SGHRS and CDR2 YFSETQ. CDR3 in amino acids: CASSLQGAANYGYTF. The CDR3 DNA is TGCGCCAGCAGCTTACAGGGGGCGGCCAACTATGGCTACACCTTC.

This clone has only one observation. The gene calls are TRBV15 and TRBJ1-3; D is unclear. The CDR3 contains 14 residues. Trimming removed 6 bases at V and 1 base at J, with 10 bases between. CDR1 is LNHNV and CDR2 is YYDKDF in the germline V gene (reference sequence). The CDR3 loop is CATRAGGSGNTIYF. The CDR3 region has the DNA TGTGCCACCAGAGCGGGAGGGTCTGGAAACACCATATATTTT.

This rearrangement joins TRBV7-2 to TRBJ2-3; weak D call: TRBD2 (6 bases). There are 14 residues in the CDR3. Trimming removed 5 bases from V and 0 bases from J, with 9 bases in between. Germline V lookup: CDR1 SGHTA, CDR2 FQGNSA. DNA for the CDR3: TGTGCCAGCAGCGCGGCGGGGAGCACAGATACGCAGTATTTT. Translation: CASSAAGSTDTQYF.

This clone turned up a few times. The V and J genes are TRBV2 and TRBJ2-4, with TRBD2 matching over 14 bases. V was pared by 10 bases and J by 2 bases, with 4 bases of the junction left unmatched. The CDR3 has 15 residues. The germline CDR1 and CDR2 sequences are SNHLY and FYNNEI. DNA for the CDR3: TGTGCCACCCGGACTAGCGGGGGGACCAAAAACATTCAGTACTTC. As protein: CATRTSGGTKNIQYF.

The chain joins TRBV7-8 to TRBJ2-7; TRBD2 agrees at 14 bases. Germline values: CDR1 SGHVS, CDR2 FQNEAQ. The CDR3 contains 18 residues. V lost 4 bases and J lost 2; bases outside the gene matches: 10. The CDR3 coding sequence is TGTGCCAGCAGCTCACCCGGGACTAGCGGGAGTAGTACCTACGAGCAGTACTTC. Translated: CASSSPGTSGSSTYEQYF.

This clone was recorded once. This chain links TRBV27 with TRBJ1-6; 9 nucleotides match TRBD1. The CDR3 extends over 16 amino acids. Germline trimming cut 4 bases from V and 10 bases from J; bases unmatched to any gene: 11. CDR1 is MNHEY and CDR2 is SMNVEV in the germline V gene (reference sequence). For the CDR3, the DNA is TGTGCCAGCAGTTACGATCCTACAGGGGGCAGGTCACCCCTCCACTTT. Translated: CASSYDPTGGRSPLHF.

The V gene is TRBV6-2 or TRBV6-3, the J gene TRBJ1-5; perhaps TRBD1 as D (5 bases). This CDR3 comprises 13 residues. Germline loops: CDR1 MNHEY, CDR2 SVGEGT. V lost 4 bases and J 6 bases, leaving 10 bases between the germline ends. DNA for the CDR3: TGTGCCAGCAGTTCCAGGGATTCTCAGCCCCAGCATTTT. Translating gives CASSSRDSQPQHF.

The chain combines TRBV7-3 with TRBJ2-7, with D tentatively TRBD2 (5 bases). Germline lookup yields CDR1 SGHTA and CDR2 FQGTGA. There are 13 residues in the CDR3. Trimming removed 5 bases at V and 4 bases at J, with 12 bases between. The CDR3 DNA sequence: TGTGCCAGCAGCCGGGCCCCGGGATACGAGCAGTACTTC. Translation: CASSRAPGYEQYF.

The CDR3 coding sequence is TGTGCCAGCAGTCGTCTAGCCTACGAGCAGTACTTC. It yields the protein CASSRLAYEQYF. The J gene is TRBJ2-7, the V gene TRBV28, with D uncertain. The V gene's germline CDR1 is MDHEN and CDR2 SYDVKM. The V and J ends lost 5 bases and 2 bases respectively, with 7 bases between them. The CDR3 consists of 12 residues.